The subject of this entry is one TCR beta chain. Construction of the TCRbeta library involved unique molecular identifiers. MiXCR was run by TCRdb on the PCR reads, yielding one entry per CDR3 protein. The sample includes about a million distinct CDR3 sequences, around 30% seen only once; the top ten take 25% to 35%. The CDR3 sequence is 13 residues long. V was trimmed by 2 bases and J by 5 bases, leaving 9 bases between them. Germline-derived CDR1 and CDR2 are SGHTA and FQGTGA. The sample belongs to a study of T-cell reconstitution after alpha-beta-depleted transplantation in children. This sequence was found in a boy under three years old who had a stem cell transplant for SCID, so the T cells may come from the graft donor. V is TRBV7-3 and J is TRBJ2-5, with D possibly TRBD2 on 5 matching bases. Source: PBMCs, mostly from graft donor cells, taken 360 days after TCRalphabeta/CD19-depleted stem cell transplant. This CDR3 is CASSLDYRETQYF. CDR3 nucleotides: TGTGCCAGCAGCTTAGACTACCGGGAGACCCAGTACTTC.